The clone carrying this TCR beta chain was detected only a few times. Its target is unknown. The data are from a study of human T cells and chemical hapten exposure. Study details: Patch tests delivered 0.01% DPC to the upper back and were evaluated at 6 days. The patient population, which was mostly female, had alopecia areata, totalis or universalis.

V gave up 8 bases and J gave up 8 bases; unmatched junction bases: 12. CDR1 is DFQATT and CDR2 is SNEGSKA in the germline V gene (reference sequence). CDR3 length equals 14 residues. TCRdb analysed the RACE reads with MiXCR anew, one entry per CDR3 protein. The table lists about 170,000 distinct CDR3 sequences, 25% to 35% of them singletons. Time point here: patch test 3, about 24 weeks after DPC sensitization. The sample's treatment: therapeutic diphenylcyclopropenone sensitization with weekly scalp DPC. Whole blood, unfractionated, served as the material for total RNA extraction. The study's findings and limits: Among expanded TCRs, significantly more large CDR3 similarity clusters formed than among controls.

The sample here was whole blood, taken in connection with sensitization to the hapten diphenylcyclopropenone (DPC). This chain connects TRBV20-1 to TRBJ2-1; 10 nucleotides align to TRBD2. The source of this sequence is a woman between 18 and 29 years old with alopecia areata. Some clones in this sample may be carry-over from other donors' samples. The CDR3, as DNA: TGCAGTACCATCAAGGCTAGCGGGAGTTATGAGCAGTTCTTC. Protein product: CSTIKASGSYEQFF.